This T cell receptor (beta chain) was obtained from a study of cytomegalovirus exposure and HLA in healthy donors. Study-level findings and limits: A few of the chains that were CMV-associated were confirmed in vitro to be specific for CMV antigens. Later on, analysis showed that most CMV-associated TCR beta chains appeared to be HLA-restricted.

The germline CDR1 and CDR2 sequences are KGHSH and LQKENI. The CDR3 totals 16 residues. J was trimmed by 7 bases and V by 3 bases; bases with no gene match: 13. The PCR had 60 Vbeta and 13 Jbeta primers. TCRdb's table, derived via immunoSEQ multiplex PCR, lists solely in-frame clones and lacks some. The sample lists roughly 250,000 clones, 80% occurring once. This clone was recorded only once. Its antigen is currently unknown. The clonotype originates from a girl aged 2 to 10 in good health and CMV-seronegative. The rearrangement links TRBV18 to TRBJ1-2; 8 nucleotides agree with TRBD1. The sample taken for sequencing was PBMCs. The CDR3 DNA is TGTGCCAGCTCACCCCAGGATCCGACAGGGGAATCTGGCTACACCTTC. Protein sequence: CASSPQDPTGESGYTF.